The 13 T cell receptor beta chains below all came from one sample that was sequenced in a study of T-cell reconstitution after alpha-beta-depleted transplantation in children. TCRbeta library preparation incorporated unique molecular identifiers. TCRdb recomputed calls from the PCR reads with MiXCR, one row per CDR3 protein. The table records about 220,000 distinct CDR3 sequences, approximately 17% of them present only once. The sequenced sample was PBMCs, mostly from graft donor cells, obtained 360 days after TCRalphabeta/CD19-depleted stem cell transplant. The source is a male patient aged 2-10 years who had a stem cell transplant for acute lymphoblastic leukemia, so the T cells may come from the graft donor.

The chain has TRBV18 and TRBJ2-1; D uncertain. The CDR3 runs 14 residues. Trimming took off 2 bases at V and 5 bases at J, with 10 bases between the two ends. In germline, CDR1 is KGHSH, CDR2 LQKENI. CDR3 amino acids: CASSPKTEDNEQFF. In DNA form, the CDR3 reads TGTGCCAGCTCACCAAAGACGGAAGACAATGAGCAGTTCTTC.

By its share, this clonotype is medium-sized (0.01 to 0.1%). This chain links TRBV7-2 with TRBJ2-5, with 10 bases fitting TRBD2. V lost 3 bases and J lost 6; bases outside the gene matches: 7. Germline values: CDR1 SGHTA, CDR2 FQGNSA. CDR3 length: 15 residues. The CDR3 here is CASSLSGGAVKTQYF. The CDR3 bases are TGTGCCAGCAGCTTGAGCGGGGGGGCGGTAAAGACCCAGTACTTC.

This clonotype has more than one count but fewer than ten. This sequence joins TRBV3-1 and TRBJ2-7, with 11 bases lining up with TRBD2. The CDR3 spans 15 residues. CDR1 and CDR2 from the germline V gene are LGHDT and YNNKEL (reference sequence). The V gene end was trimmed by 4 bases and the J gene end by 4 bases; junction bases not matched to a gene: 6. The CDR3 bases are TGTGCCAGCAGCCGCCAGTCTAGCGGGGGGTACGAGCAGTACTTC. Its translation is CASSRQSSGGYEQYF.

This clonotype occurred many times. The rearrangement links TRBV6-6 to TRBJ1-1, with a possible D match to TRBD1 (6 bases). Per germline, CDR1 MNHNY and CDR2 SVGAGI (reference sequence). The CDR3 is 13 amino acids. Deletions cut 0 bases from V and 11 bases from J, with 13 bases between. The CDR3 nucleotides read TGTGCCAGCAGTTACTCCGGAAAGGGGGAGGCTTTCTTT. Its protein is CASSYSGKGEAFF.

The chain links TRBV5-1 to TRBJ2-2; TRBD2 might be the D (6 bases). The V end was cut by 5 bases, the J end by 4 bases, with 9 bases between. CDR3 length: 13 residues. Germline CDR1 reads SGHRS; CDR2 reads YFSETQ. The CDR3 DNA reads as TGCGCCAGCAGGGAGGGGAGCACCGGGGAGCTGTTTTTT. This encodes CASREGSTGELFF.

This clonotype appeared a few times. This chain connects TRBV5-1 to TRBJ2-5; TRBD1 or TRBD2 may be the D gene (5 bases each). Germline loops: CDR1 SGHRS, CDR2 YFSETQ. V was shortened by 2 bases and J by 1 base, with 12 bases between the two germline ends. This CDR3 region has 15 residues. The CDR3 reads CASSLTPGLQETQYF. In DNA, the CDR3 is TGCGCCAGCAGCTTAACCCCGGGGCTCCAAGAGACCCAGTACTTC.

This clonotype came up once. The rearrangement links TRBV4-2 to TRBJ1-5; weak D call: TRBD1 (5 bases). Trimming stripped 2 bases from V and 1 base from J, with 12 bases between. The CDR3 is 16 amino acids. The germline CDR1 and CDR2 sequences are LGHNA and YNFKEQ. The CDR3 loop reads CASSQNQGSSNQPQHF. The CDR3 coding sequence is TGTGCCAGCAGCCAAAATCAGGGCAGCAGCAATCAGCCCCAGCATTTT.

This chain links TRBV3-1 with TRBJ1-2; D gene unclear. The V end was cut by 3 bases, the J end by 8 bases, with 7 bases between. Germline assignment: CDR1 LGHDT and CDR2 YNNKEL (reference sequence). This CDR3 is 11 amino acids long. CDR3: CASSQNGGYTF. In DNA, the CDR3 is TGTGCCAGCAGCCAGAATGGAGGCTACACCTTC.

This clonotype occurred a few times. V gene TRBV29-1 combines with J gene TRBJ2-7; tentatively, D is TRBD1 or TRBD2 (5 bases each). Trimming left V 4 bases short and J 2 bases short, with 9 bases between. Germline CDR1 SQVTM, CDR2 ANQGSEA. The CDR3 spans 12 residues. DNA of the CDR3: TGCAGCGTTGGAGGGGACCCCTACGAGCAGTACTTC. Amino acids: CSVGGDPYEQYF.

This sequence joins TRBV4-2 and TRBJ2-3; 11 nucleotides match TRBD2. Germline CDR1 and CDR2: LGHNA and YNFKEQ. The CDR3 sequence is 16 residues long. J was trimmed by 4 bases and V by 4 bases; bases with no gene match: 7. The CDR3 reads CASSRPGTSGSDTQYF. DNA of the CDR3: TGTGCCAGCAGCCGCCCCGGGACTAGCGGATCAGATACGCAGTATTTT.

The chain links TRBV10-2 to TRBJ2-7; 10 bases align to TRBD2. Germline loops: CDR1 WSHSY, CDR2 SAAADI. This CDR3 spans 18 amino acids. With V trimmed by 5 bases and J by 0 bases, 13 bases remained unmatched. The CDR3 loop is CASSYPLSGGQSSYEQYF. CDR3 nucleotides: TGCGCCAGCAGTTACCCGCTTAGCGGGGGGCAGAGCTCCTACGAGCAGTACTTC.

Written as DNA, the CDR3 is TGTGCCAGCAGTTACGGGGCACCCGGGGAGCTGTTTTTT. It specifies CASSYGAPGELFF. The genes are TRBV6-5 and TRBJ2-2; perhaps TRBD1 as D (5 bases). Between the trimmed V and J ends, which lost 2 bases and 6 bases, there was a span of 7 bases. The CDR3 runs 13 residues. The germline V gene encodes CDR1 MNHEY and CDR2 SVGAGI.

The V call is TRBV10-1, the J call TRBJ2-1, with 9 nucleotides matching TRBD1. The CDR3 length is 14 residues. Trimming removed 10 bases from V and 1 base from J; junction bases left unmatched: 5. Germline lookup yields CDR1 WNHNN and CDR2 SYGVQD (reference sequence). CDR3 coding DNA: TGCGCCACCTCGGACAGGGGATCCTACAATGAGCAGTTCTTC. Protein: CATSDRGSYNEQFF.